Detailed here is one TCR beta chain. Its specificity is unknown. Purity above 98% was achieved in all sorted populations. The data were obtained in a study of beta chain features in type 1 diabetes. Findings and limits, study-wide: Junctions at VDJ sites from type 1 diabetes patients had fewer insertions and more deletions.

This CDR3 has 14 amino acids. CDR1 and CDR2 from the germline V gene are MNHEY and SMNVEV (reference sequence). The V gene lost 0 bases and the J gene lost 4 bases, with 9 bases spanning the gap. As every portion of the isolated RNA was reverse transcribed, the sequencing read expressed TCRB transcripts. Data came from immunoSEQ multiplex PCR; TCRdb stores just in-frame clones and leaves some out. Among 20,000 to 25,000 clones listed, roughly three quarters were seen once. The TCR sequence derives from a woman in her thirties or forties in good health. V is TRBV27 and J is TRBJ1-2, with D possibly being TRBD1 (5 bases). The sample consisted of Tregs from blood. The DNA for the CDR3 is TGTGCCAGCAGTTTATCAGGGAGGGGCTATGGCTACACCTTC. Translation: CASSLSGRGYGYTF.